These T cell receptor beta chains were read from a single sample in a study of blood T cell repertoires in COVID-19. Assay used: immunoSEQ multiplex PCR; TCRdb lists only in-frame clones, some missing. The sample includes approximately 150,000 clones, about four fifths of them seen just once. Sequencing input: peripheral blood. These receptors all come from a man in his 70s who had recovered from COVID-19. Both conserved end residues are part of each CDR3. The D gene is left open where the match is weak. The listing skips clone size in some rows; elsewhere it reads once, few, many or a size class.

TRBJ2-3,TRBV29-1,NA,NA,TGCAGTGCCTCTAGGAGCTCAGATACGCAGTATTTT,CSASRSSDTQYF
TRBJ2-6,TRBV2,NA,TRBD1,TGTGCCAGCAGGACAGGGAACTCTGGGGCCAACGTCCTGACTTTC,CASRTGNSGANVLTF
TRBJ1-2,TRBV6-2/TRBV6-3,once,TRBD1,TGTGCCAGCAGTATTTCACAGACAGGGGAGTTGAACTATGGCTACACCTTC,CASSISQTGELNYGYTF
TRBJ1-2,TRBV9,NA,TRBD1,TGTGCCAGCAGCGTGGCGGACAGGGGGAGCCGCGGCTACACCTTC,CASSVADRGSRGYTF
TRBJ1-2,TRBV5-1,NA,TRBD1,TGCGCCAGCAGCGGGGGACAGGGTGACTCTGGCTACACCTTC,CASSGGQGDSGYTF
TRBJ2-7,TRBV6-6,NA,TRBD1,TGTGCCAGCAGTCCACATACGGGACAGGGCTACGAGCAGTACTTC,CASSPHTGQGYEQYF
TRBJ2-1,TRBV5-1,NA,TRBD2,TGCGCCAGCCGGGAGGGCCTGATGTACAATGAGCAGTTCTTC,CASREGLMYNEQFF
TRBJ2-1,TRBV5-1,once,NA,TGCGCCAGCAGCCCGGGGACTTACAATGAGCAGTTCTTC,CASSPGTYNEQFF
TRBJ2-7,TRBV3-1/TRBV3-2,few,NA,TGTGCCAGCAGCCAAGGTCCAGGGACTTGGGAGCAGTACTTC,CASSQGPGTWEQYF
TRBJ2-1,TRBV9,NA,TRBD1,TGTGCCAGCAGCGCATCCGGGACAGGTAGGAATGAGCAGTTCTTC,CASSASGTGRNEQFF
TRBJ2-2,TRBV18,NA,NA,TGTGCCAGCTCACCAGGGGGCGGCACCGGGGAGCTGTTTTTT,CASSPGGGTGELFF
TRBJ2-5,TRBV19,once,NA,TGTGCCAGTAGTATTTCGGGAGTCCAAGAGACCCAGTACTTC,CASSISGVQETQYF
TRBJ2-1,TRBV30,NA,TRBD2,TGTGCCTGGAGCCTAGGGGCCGGGAGGGCCGTCGATGAGCAGTTCTTC,CAWSLGAGRAVDEQFF
TRBJ1-2,TRBV11-2,NA,NA,TGTGCCAGCAGCTCGGACAGATTCGGATATGGCTACACCTTC,CASSSDRFGYGYTF
TRBJ1-2,TRBV7-2,NA,TRBD1,TGTGCCAGCAGCCGTTTAAGGGACAGTGGTGGCTACACCTTC,CASSRLRDSGGYTF
TRBJ2-1,TRBV7-7,NA,TRBD2,TGTGCTAGCAGCTTGATAGCGGGAGGCAATGAGCAGTTCTTC,CASSLIAGGNEQFF